Each of the 21 T cell receptor beta chains below was sequenced from the same sample in a study of blood T cell repertoires in COVID-19. Measured with immunoSEQ multiplex PCR; TCRdb has only the in-frame clones, and not every one. The sample yields hundreds of thousands of clones, roughly 80% seen once. The sequenced material came from peripheral blood. The receptors were gathered from a man older than 75 with acute or convalescent COVID-19.

V gene TRBV24-1 combines with J gene TRBJ2-3; maybe TRBD1 (6 bases). The V end was cut by 3 bases, the J end by 0 bases, with 9 bases between. Germline-derived CDR1 and CDR2 are KGHDR and SFDVKD. The CDR3 extends over 15 amino acids. This chain's CDR3 is CATSDPGHSTDTQYF. The CDR3 DNA follows: TGTGCCACCAGTGATCCGGGACACAGCACAGATACGCAGTATTTT.

The chain recombines TRBV5-1 with TRBJ2-1; 7 positions agree with TRBD1. Germline V CDR1 and CDR2: SGHRS, YFSETQ. The CDR3 loop spans 15 amino acids. V gave up 4 bases and J gave up 5 bases; unmatched junction bases: 9. CDR3 loop: CASSARGQRHNEQFF. The CDR3 DNA follows: TGCGCCAGCAGCGCGAGGGGGCAAAGGCACAATGAGCAGTTCTTC.

J is TRBJ1-2 and V is TRBV19, with D unresolved. The CDR3 spans 11 residues. Germline V gives CDR1 LNHDA, CDR2 SQIVND (reference sequence). Trimming stripped 3 bases from V and 8 bases from J, with 7 bases between. The DNA of the CDR3 is TGTGCCAGTAGTATCGCGTGGGGCTACACCTTC. Its translation: CASSIAWGYTF.

The rearrangement links TRBV1 to TRBJ2-7; the table's D call TRBD2 went unverified against the DNA. TRBV1 is a documented pseudogene. The CDR3 is made up of 15 amino acids. As DNA, the CDR3 is TGCACCAGCAGCCGGATCCCGGGGTCCGACTACGAGCAGTACTTC. Protein product: CTSSRIPGSDYEQYF.

This chain links TRBV28 with TRBJ2-7, with 8 positions matching TRBD1. The CDR3 covers 15 residues. The germline CDR1 and CDR2 sequences are MDHEN and SYDVKM. V shed 6 bases, J shed 7 bases, and the junction held 14 bases outside the gene matches. CDR3 coding DNA: TGTGCCAGCAGCACGCCCGGGACAGGTCTACTAGAGCAGTACTTC. Its translation is CASSTPGTGLLEQYF.

Concerning this clone itself: The junction shows a germline mismatch at one end, possibly a read error. At the DNA level, this CDR3 is encoded by other sequences in the same sample as well. V usage is TRBV3-1 (or the pseudogene TRBV3-2) and J usage is TRBJ1-3, with D hard to call. Germline assignment: CDR1 LGHDT and CDR2 YNNKEL (reference sequence). The CDR3 is 15 residues long. CDR3 in DNA: TGTGCCAGCAGTCAAGGAGCTTCCTCTGGAAACACCATATATTTT. Translation: CASSQGASSGNTIYF.

This rearrangement joins TRBV10-2 to TRBJ1-3; D unclear. The CDR3 spans 13 residues. Germline loops: CDR1 WSHSY, CDR2 SAAADI. Trimming removed 7 bases from V and 4 bases from J, with 11 bases in between. The CDR3 bases are TGCGCCAGCACCAATACTCTAGGAAACACCATATATTTT. This codes for CASTNTLGNTIYF.

The chain combines TRBV2 with TRBJ2-3; no clear D gene. The CDR3 loop spans 13 amino acids. With 2 bases removed from V and 4 bases from J, the gap between germline ends came to 7 bases. Germline V lookup: CDR1 SNHLY, CDR2 FYNNEI. The DNA for the CDR3 is TGTGCCAGCAGTGAAATGGGCCCAGATACGCAGTATTTT. It is translated as CASSEMGPDTQYF.

Notes on this clone: Other DNA sequences of this sample code for an identical CDR3. The genes are TRBV9 and TRBJ1-2; 8 bases fit TRBD1. The CDR3 is 14 residues long. Germline assignment: CDR1 SGDLS and CDR2 YYNGEE. J gave up 3 bases and V 2 bases, and 3 bases lay outside the gene matches. In nucleotides, the CDR3 is TGTGCCAGCAGCGTCGACAGGGGCCACTATGGCTACACCTTC. Its translation: CASSVDRGHYGYTF. Based on the CDR3 plus reference TRBV9 and TRBJ1-2, the full variable domain is DSGVTQTPKHLITATGQRVTLRCSPRSGDLSVYWYQQSLDQGLQFLIQYYNGEERAKGNILERFSAQQFPDLHSELNLSSLELGDSALYFCASSVDRGHYGYTFGSGTRLTVV.

The rearrangement joins TRBV6-6 to TRBJ1-2; D remains ambiguous. Germline loops: CDR1 MNHNY, CDR2 SVGAGI (reference sequence). Deletions cut 6 bases from V and 7 bases from J, with 6 bases between. The CDR3 consists of 10 residues. This chain's CDR3 is CASRQTGYTF. CDR3 in DNA: TGTGCCAGCAGACAGACTGGCTACACCTTC.

This clone showed up just once. The chain has TRBV6-5 and TRBJ2-1; no reliable D call. The V end lost 2 bases, the J end lost 10 bases, and 21 bases lay between the germline ends. This CDR3 has 16 amino acids. Germline CDR1 reads MNHEY; CDR2 reads SVGAGI. This CDR3 reads CASSYRSYKMGSEQFF. CDR3 DNA: TGTGCCAGCAGTTACCGCTCTTACAAGATGGGTAGCGAGCAGTTCTTC.

The chain is built from TRBV5-6 and TRBJ2-7, with D maybe TRBD1 (6 bases). The ends were cut back, 1 base at V and 5 bases at J, with 10 bases in the middle. Germline V gives CDR1 SGHDT, CDR2 YYEEEE. The CDR3 extends over 13 amino acids. CDR3 coding DNA: TGTGCCAGCAGCTTGCGGAACAGGGACGAGCAGTACTTC. Its translation is CASSLRNRDEQYF.

V gene TRBV11-3 combines with J gene TRBJ1-5; D uncertain. The V end lost 4 bases, the J end lost 3 bases, and 7 bases lay between the germline ends. The CDR3 is 13 residues long. The V gene's germline CDR1 is SGHNT and CDR2 YENEEA. DNA for the CDR3: TGTGCCAGCAGCTGCGCCTTCAATCAGCCCCAGCATTTT. It is translated as CASSCAFNQPQHF. The whole variable domain, remainder taken from reference TRBV11-3 and TRBJ1-5, is EAGVVQSPRYKIIEKKQPVAFWCNPISGHNTLYWYLQNLGQGPELLIRYENEEAVDDSQLPKDRFSAERLKGVDSTLKIQPAELGDSAVYLCASSCAFNQPQHFGDGTRLSIL.

The chain uses TRBV19 and TRBJ2-7, with D maybe TRBD1 (6 bases). Trimming removed 3 bases from V and 1 base from J, with 7 bases in between. The CDR3 loop spans 13 amino acids. Germline V CDR1 and CDR2: LNHDA, SQIVND (reference sequence). The CDR3 DNA follows: TGTGCCAGTAGTATCGACAGGTCCTACGAGCAGTACTTC. It is translated as CASSIDRSYEQYF.

This chain connects TRBV5-6 to TRBJ1-2; 9 bases match TRBD1. In germline, CDR1 is SGHDT, CDR2 YYEEEE. This CDR3 is 18 amino acids long. V lost 3 bases, J lost 3 bases, and 15 bases stayed unmatched. The DNA for the CDR3 is TGTGCCAGCAGCTCTACGCGCATTTCACAGGGGGCAGACTATGGCTACACCTTC. Amino acid sequence: CASSSTRISQGADYGYTF.

This clone has more than one count but fewer than ten. The rearrangement uses TRBV5-6 and TRBJ1-4; the D gene is possibly TRBD1 (5 bases). Germline V gene data show CDR1 as SGHDT and CDR2 as YYEEEE. Trimming removed 0 bases from V and 7 bases from J, with 13 bases in between. The CDR3 extends over 15 amino acids. DNA for the CDR3: TGTGCCAGCAGCTTGGATTCGGGGGGAGCTGAAAAACTGTTTTTT. Residues: CASSLDSGGAEKLFF.

The J gene is TRBJ2-7, the V gene TRBV5-6, with 8 bases matching TRBD1. This CDR3 is 15 amino acids long. V dropped 1 base and J dropped 0; count of bases not matched to a gene: 3. Germline loops: CDR1 SGHDT, CDR2 YYEEEE. CDR3 bases: TGTGCCAGCAGCTTGCGGGACAGGATCTCCTACGAGCAGTACTTC. Translated, it gives CASSLRDRISYEQYF.

The rearrangement uses TRBV11-1 and TRBJ2-7; tentatively, D is TRBD2 (6 bases). Per germline, CDR1 SGHAT and CDR2 FQDESV (reference sequence). Trimming removed 3 bases at V and 5 bases at J, with 14 bases between. The CDR3 has 14 amino acids. CDR3 DNA sequence: TGTGCCAGCAGCTTGCTAGCGTATACTAACGAGCAGTACTTC. Residues: CASSLLAYTNEQYF.

The rearrangement uses TRBV2 and TRBJ1-5; 7 nucleotides match TRBD1. V trimming: 1 base; J trimming: 5 bases; junction bases outside the gene matches: 5. The CDR3 sequence is 15 residues long. From germline, CDR1 is SNHLY and CDR2 FYNNEI. As DNA, the CDR3 is TGTGCCAGCAGTGAAGGGGACAGAGACTATCAGCCCCAGCATTTT. Its protein is CASSEGDRDYQPQHF.

The chain is built from TRBV9 and TRBJ2-1; 11 bases agree with TRBD2. CDR1 and CDR2 from the germline V gene are SGDLS and YYNGEE. Losses at the gene ends were 6 bases for V and 7 bases for J; bases not matched to a gene: 12. The CDR3 length is 16 residues. CDR3 nucleotide sequence: TGTGCCAGCACGGTAACTAGCGGGGGCCCTCGGAATGAGCAGTTCTTC. Protein product: CASTVTSGGPRNEQFF.

The genes are TRBV5-6 and TRBJ2-7; tentative D call: TRBD1 (6 bases). The CDR3 totals 14 residues. Deletions cut 0 bases from V and 3 bases from J, with 10 bases between. Germline lookup yields CDR1 SGHDT and CDR2 YYEEEE. The chain's CDR3 is CASSLVGGHYEQYF. As DNA, the CDR3 is TGTGCCAGCAGCTTGGTAGGGGGTCACTACGAGCAGTACTTC.